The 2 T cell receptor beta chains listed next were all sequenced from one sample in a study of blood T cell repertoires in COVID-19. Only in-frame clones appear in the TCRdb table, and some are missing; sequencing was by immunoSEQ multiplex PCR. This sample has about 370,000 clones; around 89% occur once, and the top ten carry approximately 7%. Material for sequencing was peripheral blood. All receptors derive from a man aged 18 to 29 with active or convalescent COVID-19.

The CDR3: CASSLAGDLYEQYF. CDR3 coding DNA: TGTGCCAGTTCATTAGCGGGGGATCTGTACGAGCAGTACTTC. V and J are TRBV19 and TRBJ2-7; TRBD2 aligns across 9 bases. After removal of 8 bases from V and 4 bases from J, the junction contained 9 bases not matched to a gene. Per the germline V gene, CDR1 is LNHDA and CDR2 is SQIVND (reference sequence). The CDR3 has 14 amino acids.

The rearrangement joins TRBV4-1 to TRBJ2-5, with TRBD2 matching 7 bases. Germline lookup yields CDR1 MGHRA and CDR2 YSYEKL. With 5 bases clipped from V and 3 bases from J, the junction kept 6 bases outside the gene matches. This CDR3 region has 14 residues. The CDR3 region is CASSGSLAEETQYF. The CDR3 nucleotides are TGCGCCAGCAGCGGGTCTCTAGCGGAAGAGACCCAGTACTTC.